These 24 T cell receptor beta chains were all obtained from the same sample, sequenced in a study of blood T cell repertoires in COVID-19. Sequencing used immunoSEQ multiplex PCR; TCRdb keeps in-frame clones, though not all of them. The table has about 360,000 clones, 81% seen once. Specimen: peripheral blood. The source is a human donor with acute or convalescent COVID-19. The donor label of this sample is uncertain.

The genes are TRBV19 and TRBJ2-2, with D unclear. Germline-derived CDR1 and CDR2 are LNHDA and SQIVND (reference sequence). The CDR3 is made up of 13 amino acids. V lost 8 bases and J lost 1, with 8 bases in between. CDR3 sequence reads: CASQAWNTGELFF. CDR3 DNA sequence: TGTGCCAGTCAAGCTTGGAACACCGGGGAGCTGTTTTTT.

The count of this clone is one. This rearrangement joins TRBV6-6 to TRBJ2-7; the D is unclear. Germline lookup yields CDR1 MNHNY and CDR2 SVGAGI (reference sequence). CDR3 size: 15 residues. Trimming left V 5 bases short and J 0 bases short, with 14 bases between. CDR3 region: CASSKLSQSSYEQYF. As DNA, the CDR3 is TGTGCCAGCAGTAAGCTCTCACAGTCCTCCTACGAGCAGTACTTC.

CDR3 sequence reads: CASSWGRGGDNSPLHF. Written as DNA, the CDR3 is TGTGCCAGCAGTTGGGGAAGGGGAGGGGATAATTCACCCCTCCACTTT. The chain has TRBV27 and TRBJ1-6; D might be TRBD1 (5 bases). The CDR3 contains 16 residues. CDR1 MNHEY and CDR2 SMNVEV come from the germline V gene (reference sequence). Trimming removed 4 bases from V and 5 bases from J, with 15 bases in between.

The CDR3: CASSSFPGQGSYGELFF. As DNA, the CDR3 is TGTGCCAGCAGCTCCTTTCCGGGACAGGGGTCTTACGGGGAGCTGTTTTTT. The genes are TRBV11-2 and TRBJ2-2; TRBD1 matches at 10 bases. The CDR3 is 17 residues long. The ends lost 4 bases at V and 7 bases at J; junction bases unmatched: 12. Germline V lookup: CDR1 SGHAT, CDR2 FQNNGV.

V and J are TRBV12-3 or TRBV12-4 and TRBJ1-6; no clear D gene. Trimming stripped 7 bases from V and 7 bases from J, with 8 bases between. This CDR3 comprises 12 residues. CDR3 amino acids: CASKFQNSPLHF. Written as DNA, the CDR3 is TGTGCCAGCAAGTTTCAGAATTCACCCCTCCACTTT.

V gene TRBV11-3 combines with J gene TRBJ2-1; 9 bases match TRBD2. V shed 2 bases and J 5 bases; nucleotides not matched to a gene: 7. The CDR3 has 16 residues. Germline V gives CDR1 SGHNT, CDR2 YENEEA. This CDR3 is CASSLRAGGGNNEQFF. The CDR3 DNA follows: TGTGCCAGCAGCTTACGGGCGGGAGGGGGAAACAATGAGCAGTTCTTC.

This clone was detected only a few times. One end of the junction does not line up with germline, which may come from a read error. This chain connects TRBV5-4 to TRBJ1-6; D ambiguous. Germline V lookup: CDR1 SGHNT, CDR2 YYREEE (reference sequence). The CDR3 totals 14 residues. CDR3 nucleotide sequence: TGTGCCGGCAGCCACCGGGTAACTAATTCACCCCTCCACTTT. Protein product: CAGSHRVTNSPLHF.

The rearrangement joins TRBV5-1 to TRBJ1-2; TRBD1 aligns across 10 bases. The CDR3 runs to 15 residues. In germline, CDR1 is SGHRS, CDR2 YFSETQ. With 5 bases clipped from V and 0 bases from J, the junction kept 4 bases outside the gene matches. In DNA form, the CDR3 reads TGCGCCAGCAGGGGACAGGGGTTGACTAACTATGGCTACACCTTC. Its translation is CASRGQGLTNYGYTF.

This chain links TRBV11-3 with TRBJ2-1; possible D gene TRBD2, 7 bases. CDR1 is SGHNT, CDR2 YENEEA, per germline. CDR3 length: 17 residues. With 0 bases removed from V and 5 bases from J, the gap between germline ends came to 17 bases. Here the CDR3 reads CASSLDQGLAGNNEQFF. CDR3 nucleotide sequence: TGTGCCAGCAGCTTAGATCAGGGGTTAGCGGGCAACAATGAGCAGTTCTTC.

The J gene is TRBJ2-3, the V gene TRBV18, with TRBD2 identical over 9 bases. Germline V gene lookup returns CDR1 KGHSH and CDR2 LQKENI. Losses at the gene ends were 1 base for V and 2 bases for J; bases not matched to a gene: 4. CDR3 size: 16 residues. Here the CDR3 DNA reads TGTGCCAGCTCACCACTGGCGGGGGGGAACACAGATACGCAGTATTTT. Protein: CASSPLAGGNTDTQYF.

There are a few counts of this clone. This rearrangement joins TRBV4-1 to TRBJ1-1, with TRBD1 matching over 7 bases. The junction had 10 bases not matched to a gene; V was cut back by 2 bases and J by 1 base. Germline values: CDR1 MGHRA, CDR2 YSYEKL. The CDR3 consists of 17 residues. The CDR3 nucleotides are TGCGCCAGCAGCCAACCCAATCTACGGGACAGGAACACTGAAGCTTTCTTT. Amino acid sequence: CASSQPNLRDRNTEAFF.

The chain employs TRBV7-9 and TRBJ2-2, with TRBD1 matching 12 bases. Trimming took 1 base from V and 6 from J; bases not matched to a gene: 6. There are 17 residues in the CDR3. In germline, CDR1 is SEHNR, CDR2 FQNEAQ (reference sequence). The CDR3 loop reads CASSLGRGQGASGELFF. The CDR3 bases are TGTGCCAGCAGCTTAGGCAGGGGACAGGGGGCGTCCGGGGAGCTGTTTTTT.

In this sample, this clone turned up a few times. The chain recombines TRBV29-1 with TRBJ1-5; perhaps TRBD1 as D (6 bases). CDR3 size: 15 residues. V dropped 3 bases and J dropped 7 bases, with 19 bases sitting between them. CDR1 SQVTM and CDR2 ANQGSEA come from the germline V gene. For the CDR3, the DNA is TGCAGCGTTGAGGGGACCGGGACATCAGAACAGCCCCAGCATTTT. It specifies CSVEGTGTSEQPQHF.

The V call is TRBV3-1 (or the pseudogene TRBV3-2), the J call TRBJ1-4; 7 bases match TRBD1. CDR1 and CDR2 (germline): LGHDT, YNNKEL (reference sequence). Trimming removed 9 bases from V and 7 bases from J; junction bases left unmatched: 11. This CDR3 is 14 amino acids long. The CDR3 region is CASLGGGKGEKLFF. In DNA form, the CDR3 reads TGTGCCAGTCTAGGAGGGGGCAAAGGTGAAAAACTGTTTTTT.

The rearrangement links TRBV2 to TRBJ1-1; D ambiguous. Germline lookup yields CDR1 SNHLY and CDR2 FYNNEI. The V gene lost 3 bases and the J gene lost 4 bases, with 15 bases spanning the gap. CDR3 length: 15 residues. CDR3 region: CASSDVSTGSTEAFF. CDR3 in DNA: TGTGCCAGCAGTGATGTCAGCACGGGGAGCACTGAAGCTTTCTTT.

V is TRBV25-1 and J is TRBJ1-1, with D tentatively TRBD1 (5 bases). CDR1 is MGHDK, CDR2 SYGVNS, per germline. This CDR3 is 14 amino acids long. V lost 5 bases and J lost 1, with 11 bases in between. The CDR3 DNA is TGTGCCAGCAGTTTTGGGGGGGGGAACACTGAAGCTTTCTTT. It is translated as CASSFGGGNTEAFF.

About this clone: The same CDR3 also results from other DNA sequences found in this sample. V and J are TRBV19 and TRBJ1-5; D possibly corresponds to TRBD1 (6 bases). The CDR3 is made up of 14 amino acids. Germline CDR1 and CDR2: LNHDA and SQIVND (reference sequence). V lost 3 bases, J lost 6 bases, and 12 bases lay in between. The CDR3 region is CASSIGGGGQPQHF. The CDR3 region has the DNA TGTGCCAGTAGTATTGGGGGCGGGGGTCAGCCCCAGCATTTT.

This rearrangement joins TRBV15 to TRBJ1-5; D uncertain. The V end was cut by 1 base, the J end by 6 bases, with 4 bases between. The CDR3 loop spans 12 amino acids. CDR1 and CDR2 from the germline V gene are LNHNV and YYDKDF (reference sequence). CDR3 bases: TGTGCCACCAGCAGAGGGCCTCAGCCCCAGCATTTT. Encoded protein: CATSRGPQPQHF.

This clone was observed at least ten times. The rearrangement uses TRBV30 and TRBJ1-1, with unresolved D. The CDR3 contains 12 residues. V shed 7 bases and J shed 0 bases, with 9 bases lying between them. Germline values: CDR1 GTSNPN, CDR2 SVGIG (reference sequence). Written as DNA, the CDR3 is TGTGCCTCCGCAGTTTTGAACACTGAAGCTTTCTTT. It specifies CASAVLNTEAFF.

A few counts support this clone. CDR3 sequence reads: CASSTQTSGGAGDTQYF. In DNA form, the CDR3 reads TGTGCCAGCAGCACCCAGACTAGCGGGGGGGCAGGGGATACGCAGTATTTT. The V gene is TRBV7-8, the J gene TRBJ2-3; 14 positions match TRBD2. CDR1 is SGHVS and CDR2 is FQNEAQ in the germline V gene. J was trimmed by 6 bases and V by 5 bases; bases with no gene match: 10. This CDR3 contains 17 residues.

The CDR3 is CASSRDSYEQYF. As DNA, the CDR3 is TGTGCCAGCAGCCGGGATAGCTACGAGCAGTACTTC. The genes are TRBV12-3 or TRBV12-4 and TRBJ2-7; tentatively, D is TRBD2 (5 bases). This CDR3 is 12 amino acids long. The ends were cut back, 6 bases at V and 3 bases at J, with 9 bases in the middle.

The CDR3 nucleotides are TGTGCCAGCAGCTTAGGGGTACAGGGGGCCCAACTCCTTGAAGCTTTCTTT. As protein: CASSLGVQGAQLLEAFF. The chain links TRBV7-2 to TRBJ1-1, with TRBD1 identical over 9 bases. Germline CDR1 SGHTA, CDR2 FQGNSA. V trimming: 1 base; J trimming: 7 bases; junction bases outside the gene matches: 13. The CDR3 has 17 residues. Together with reference TRBV7-2 and TRBJ1-1, the CDR3 gives the full variable domain: GAGVSQSPSNKVTEKGKDVELRCDPISGHTALYWYRQSLGQGLEFLIYFQGNSAPDKSGLPSDRFSAERTGGSVSTLTIQRTQQEDSAVYLCASSLGVQGAQLLEAFFGQGTRLTVV.

The chain joins TRBV30 to TRBJ2-1; 8 bases map to TRBD2. The CDR3 loop spans 16 amino acids. The V segment lost 4 bases and the J segment 0 bases; nucleotides outside the gene matches: 8. The V gene's germline CDR1 is GTSNPN and CDR2 SVGIG (reference sequence). CDR3 in amino acids: CAWKGGTSLSYNEQFF. Here the CDR3 DNA reads TGTGCCTGGAAAGGTGGGACTAGTCTCTCCTACAATGAGCAGTTCTTC.

The chain links TRBV3-1 (or the pseudogene TRBV3-2) to TRBJ2-7, with 9 nucleotides matching TRBD2. Germline trimming cut 8 bases from V and 0 bases from J; bases unmatched to any gene: 5. CDR3 length equals 14 residues. Germline V CDR1 and CDR2: LGHDT, YNNKEL (reference sequence). CDR3 coding DNA: TGTGCCAGCTCCCCTAGCGGGAACTCCTACGAGCAGTACTTC. This encodes CASSPSGNSYEQYF.